The 5 T cell receptor beta chains below were found in one sample sequenced in a study of OX40 agonist ivuxolimab in advanced cancers. Produced via immunoSEQ multiplex PCR; TCRdb's table is partial and in-frame only. The sample includes about 71,000 clones, about 90% of them seen just once. The material sequenced was CD4+ or CD8+ T cells sorted from blood, taken in a trial of the OX40 agonist ivuxolimab. These receptors came from an adult with an advanced solid tumor such as melanoma, head and neck, liver or kidney cancer.

This chain joins TRBV9 and TRBJ1-5; D not resolved. Germline V gives CDR1 SGDLS, CDR2 YYNGEE. Deletions cut 0 bases from V and 11 bases from J, with 12 bases between. The CDR3 totals 13 residues. CDR3 DNA: TGTGCCAGCAGCGTAGATGCGGGGTCTTCCCAGCATTTT. Its protein is CASSVDAGSSQHF. Combining the CDR3 with reference TRBV9 and TRBJ1-5 gives the whole variable domain DSGVTQTPKHLITATGQRVTLRCSPRSGDLSVYWYQQSLDQGLQFLIQYYNGEERAKGNILERFSAQQFPDLHSELNLSSLELGDSALYFCASSVDAGSSQHFGDGTRLSIL.

This chain links TRBV5-6 with TRBJ2-7; 9 positions agree with TRBD1. Germline values: CDR1 SGHDT, CDR2 YYEEEE. The CDR3 is 13 residues long. The junction had 0 bases not matched to a gene; V was cut back by 0 bases and J by 5 bases. The CDR3 DNA sequence: TGTGCCAGCAGCTTGGGACAGGGGGACGAGCAGTACTTC. Its translation is CASSLGQGDEQYF.

The V call is TRBV19, the J call TRBJ1-2, with D possibly TRBD1 on 6 matching bases. This CDR3 is 13 amino acids long. CDR1 and CDR2 from the germline V gene are LNHDA and SQIVND (reference sequence). V lost 6 bases and J lost 8, with 16 bases in between. CDR3 protein: CASSPTGWTGYTF. DNA for the CDR3: TGTGCCAGTAGCCCGACAGGATGGACGGGCTACACCTTC.

The chain recombines TRBV28 with TRBJ2-7, with 10 nucleotides matching TRBD1. CDR3 length: 15 residues. Germline V CDR1 and CDR2: MDHEN, SYDVKM. With 4 bases clipped from V and 4 bases from J, the junction kept 7 bases outside the gene matches. The CDR3 DNA is TGTGCCAGCAGTTCTCAGACAGGGGGCGGGTACGAGCAGTACTTC. This gives the protein CASSSQTGGGYEQYF.

The chain employs TRBV6-6 and TRBJ2-1, with 11 positions matching TRBD1. Germline assignment: CDR1 MNHNY and CDR2 SVGAGI (reference sequence). V gave up 8 bases and J gave up 10 bases; unmatched junction bases: 7. This CDR3 region has 13 residues. CDR3 nucleotides: TGTGCCAGCCTCCGGACAGGGGGCAAGGAGCAGTTCTTC. Protein sequence: CASLRTGGKEQFF.